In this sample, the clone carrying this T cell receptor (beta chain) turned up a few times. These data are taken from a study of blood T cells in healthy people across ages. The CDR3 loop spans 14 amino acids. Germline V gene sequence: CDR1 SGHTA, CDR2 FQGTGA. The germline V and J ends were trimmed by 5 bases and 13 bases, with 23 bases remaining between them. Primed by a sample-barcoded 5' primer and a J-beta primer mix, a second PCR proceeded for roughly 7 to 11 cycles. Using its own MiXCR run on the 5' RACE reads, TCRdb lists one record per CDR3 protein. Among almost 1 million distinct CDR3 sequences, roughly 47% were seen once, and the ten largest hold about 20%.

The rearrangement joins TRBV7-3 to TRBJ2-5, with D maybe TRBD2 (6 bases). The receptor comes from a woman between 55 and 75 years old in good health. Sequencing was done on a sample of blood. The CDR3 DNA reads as TGTGCCAGCAGCCCCACTTCTTCCCCCGGGAGTTTGTACTTC. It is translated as CASSPTSSPGSLYF. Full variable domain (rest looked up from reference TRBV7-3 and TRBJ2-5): GAGVSQTPSNKVTEKGKYVELRCDPISGHTALYWYRQSLGQGPEFLIYFQGTGAADDSGLPNDRFFAVRPEGSVSTLKIQRTERGDSAVYLCASSPTSSPGSLYFGPGTRLLVL.